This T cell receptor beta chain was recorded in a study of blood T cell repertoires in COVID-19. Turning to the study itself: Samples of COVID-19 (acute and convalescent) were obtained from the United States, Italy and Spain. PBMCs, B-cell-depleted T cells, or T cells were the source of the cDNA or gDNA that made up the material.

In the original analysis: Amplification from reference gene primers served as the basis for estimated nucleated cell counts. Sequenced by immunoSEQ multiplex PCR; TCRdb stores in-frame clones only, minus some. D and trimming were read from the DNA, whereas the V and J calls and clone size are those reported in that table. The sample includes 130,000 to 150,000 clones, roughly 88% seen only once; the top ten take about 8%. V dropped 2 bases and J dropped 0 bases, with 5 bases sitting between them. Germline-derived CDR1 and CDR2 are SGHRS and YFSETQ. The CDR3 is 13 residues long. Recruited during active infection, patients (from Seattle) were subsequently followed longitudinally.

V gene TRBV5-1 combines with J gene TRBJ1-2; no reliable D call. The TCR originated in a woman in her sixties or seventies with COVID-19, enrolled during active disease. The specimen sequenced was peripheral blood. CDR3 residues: CASSLHANYGYTF. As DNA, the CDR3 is TGCGCCAGCAGCTTACACGCTAACTATGGCTACACCTTC.